This entry describes one T cell receptor (beta chain). Germline V lookup: CDR1 MNHEY, CDR2 SVGAGI. V lost 6 bases to trimming and J lost 2 bases, with 9 bases between them. CDR3 length equals 13 residues. The data originate from a study of blood T cell repertoires in COVID-19. Original data processing: The authors estimated nucleated cell counts from reference gene primer amplification. Libraries were prepared by immunoSEQ multiplex PCR; TCRdb keeps only in-frame clonotypes and omits some of them. Clone size and the V and J calls come from that table; the DNA yielded D and trimming. The sample carries approximately 250,000 clones, roughly nine tenths recorded once.

J is TRBJ2-3 and V is TRBV6-5; a possible D gene is TRBD1 (6 bases). Specimen: peripheral blood. This TCR came from a man in his forties with active or convalescent COVID-19. As DNA, the CDR3 is TGTGCCAGCAGCGACAGGTTCACAGATACGCAGTATTTT. Amino acids: CASSDRFTDTQYF.